This T cell receptor (beta chain) was sequenced for a study of spatial heterogeneity in lung cancer. Study-wide points: In tumors, expanded intratumoral alpha and beta TCR counts tracked mutation counts.

Germline lookup yields CDR1 MNHNY and CDR2 SVGAGI (reference sequence). Trimming removed 10 bases at V and 13 bases at J, with 23 bases between. This CDR3 region has 13 residues. Regarding time point: sample taken at primary tumor resection. This clonotype was found many times. Its matching antigen is unknown. This beta chain turned up in a library designed for alpha chains; as an off-target read, its abundance says little. TCRdb ran MiXCR on the 5' RACE reads and lists one entry per CDR3 protein. The table lists around 4,900 distinct CDR3 sequences, approximately 6.6% of them singletons. V gene TRBV6-6 combines with J gene TRBJ2-1, with D perhaps matching TRBD1 or TRBD2 (5 bases each). This sequence was found in a female donor with early-stage non-small cell lung cancer. Sequenced material: lung tumor tissue, taken at surgery. CDR3 amino acids: CAISRGAGVVQFF. The CDR3 DNA follows: TGTGCCATCTCACGAGGGGCAGGCGTGGTACAGTTCTTC.